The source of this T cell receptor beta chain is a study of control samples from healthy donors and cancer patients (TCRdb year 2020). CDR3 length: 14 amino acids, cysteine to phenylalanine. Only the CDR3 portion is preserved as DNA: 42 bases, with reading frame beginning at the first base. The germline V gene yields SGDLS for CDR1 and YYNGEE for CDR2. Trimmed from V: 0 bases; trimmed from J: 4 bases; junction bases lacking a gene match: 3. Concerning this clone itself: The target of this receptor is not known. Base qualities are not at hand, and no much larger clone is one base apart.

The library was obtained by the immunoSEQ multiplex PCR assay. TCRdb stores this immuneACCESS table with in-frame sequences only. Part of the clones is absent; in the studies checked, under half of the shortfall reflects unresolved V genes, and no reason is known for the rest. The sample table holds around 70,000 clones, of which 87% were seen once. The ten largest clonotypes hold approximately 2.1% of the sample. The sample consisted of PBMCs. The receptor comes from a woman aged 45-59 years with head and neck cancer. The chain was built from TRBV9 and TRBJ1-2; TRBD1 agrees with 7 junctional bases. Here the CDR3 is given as CASSVAQGVYGYTF. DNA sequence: TGTGCCAGCAGCGTAGCTCAGGGGGTCTATGGCTACACCTTC.